Below are 10 T cell receptor beta chains sequenced from a single sample in a study of cytomegalovirus exposure and HLA in healthy donors. The PCR ran on 60 Vbeta and 13 Jbeta primers. Clones were sequenced by immunoSEQ multiplex PCR, and TCRdb holds only the in-frame ones, with some missing. The table lists some 180,000 clones, roughly 80% of them singletons. Sequencing was carried out using PBMCs. The receptors shown here come from a man aged 35 to 55 in good health and CMV-seronegative.

This clone came up once. The gene calls are TRBV25-1 and TRBJ2-1, with 7 bases aligning to TRBD1. The CDR3 totals 14 residues. Trimming cost V 3 bases and J 6 bases; bases outside gene matches: 5. CDR1 and CDR2 from the germline V gene are MGHDK and SYGVNS. DNA of the CDR3: TGTGCCAGCAGTGATAGCAGGGGGAGCAATGAGCAGTTCTTC. Its translation: CASSDSRGSNEQFF.

This clone was recorded once. The J gene is TRBJ1-4, the V gene TRBV7-9, with 7 nucleotides matching TRBD1. The germline V gene has CDR1 SEHNR and CDR2 FQNEAQ (reference sequence). V shed 2 bases and J 8 bases; nucleotides not matched to a gene: 5. The CDR3 consists of 14 residues. The CDR3 reads CASSLRGRREKLFF. The CDR3 bases are TGTGCCAGCAGCTTAAGGGGGCGTCGGGAAAAACTGTTTTTT.

This clone appeared once. The rearrangement uses TRBV27 and TRBJ2-4, with D perhaps matching TRBD1 (6 bases). Germline CDR1 is MNHEY and CDR2 is SMNVEV (reference sequence). V lost 5 bases, J lost 2 bases, and 13 bases lay in between. The CDR3 spans 15 residues. CDR3 nucleotide sequence: TGTGCCAGCAGTGCCTACCAGGGGACCAAAAACATTCAGTACTTC. It translates to CASSAYQGTKNIQYF.

This chain links TRBV4-2 with TRBJ2-7, with a possible D match to TRBD1 (6 bases). The germline CDR1 and CDR2 sequences are LGHNA and YNFKEQ. The germline V and J ends were trimmed by 0 bases and 2 bases, with 8 bases remaining between them. This CDR3 comprises 14 residues. CDR3 DNA sequence: TGTGCCAGCAGCCAAGAACGACAGGCCTACGAGCAGTACTTC. It encodes CASSQERQAYEQYF.

Here the CDR3 reads CASSLGLYGETQYF. In DNA, the CDR3 is TGTGCCAGCAGCCTAGGACTCTACGGGGAGACCCAGTACTTC. V usage is TRBV5-6 and J usage is TRBJ2-5; TRBD2 might be the D (5 bases). The CDR3 sequence is 14 residues long. Germline lookup yields CDR1 SGHDT and CDR2 YYEEEE. V gave up 4 bases and J gave up 5 bases, with 15 bases separating them.

The gene calls are TRBV7-9 and TRBJ1-3; D gene ambiguous. V lost 3 bases and J 4 bases, leaving 10 bases between the germline ends. This CDR3 comprises 14 residues. CDR1 SEHNR and CDR2 FQNEAQ come from the germline V gene (reference sequence). In DNA form, the CDR3 reads TGTGCCAGCAGCTTTTCCTACGCAGGAAACACCATATATTTT. This gives the protein CASSFSYAGNTIYF.

This clone occurred once. One end of the junction does not line up with germline, which may come from a read error. V and J are TRBV5-4 and TRBJ1-2, with D possibly TRBD1 on 6 matching bases. This CDR3 is 16 amino acids long. The germline V gene has CDR1 SGHNT and CDR2 YYREEE (reference sequence). Written as DNA, the CDR3 is TGTGCCAGCAGCTTAGGACAGCTCCGGGCGAACTATGGCTGCACCTTC. This encodes CASSLGQLRANYGCTF.

V usage is TRBV4-1 and J usage is TRBJ2-3, with 7 bases fitting TRBD2. Losses at the gene ends were 0 bases for V and 4 bases for J; bases not matched to a gene: 10. CDR3 length equals 17 residues. The germline CDR1 and CDR2 sequences are MGHRA and YSYEKL. The CDR3 DNA reads TGCGCCAGCAGCCAAGAAGAAGGCGGGGGTAAAGCAGATACGCAGTATTTT. Translating it yields CASSQEEGGGKADTQYF.

This sequence joins TRBV6-4 and TRBJ2-1; D is possibly TRBD2 (5 bases). This CDR3 has 13 residues. V gave up 0 bases and J gave up 10 bases, with 10 bases separating them. CDR1 is MRHNA and CDR2 is SNTAGT in the germline V gene. The CDR3 sequence is CASSDSRRGEQFF. The CDR3, as DNA: TGTGCCAGCAGTGACTCCAGGAGAGGGGAGCAGTTCTTC.

CDR3 coding DNA: TGTGCCAGCAGCTCCGGGACAGTGAACACTGAAGCTTTCTTT. As protein: CASSSGTVNTEAFF. The chain recombines TRBV27 with TRBJ1-1; TRBD1 agrees at 7 bases. Germline loops: CDR1 MNHEY, CDR2 SMNVEV (reference sequence). The CDR3 contains 14 residues. Trimming cost V 6 bases and J 0 bases; bases outside gene matches: 4.